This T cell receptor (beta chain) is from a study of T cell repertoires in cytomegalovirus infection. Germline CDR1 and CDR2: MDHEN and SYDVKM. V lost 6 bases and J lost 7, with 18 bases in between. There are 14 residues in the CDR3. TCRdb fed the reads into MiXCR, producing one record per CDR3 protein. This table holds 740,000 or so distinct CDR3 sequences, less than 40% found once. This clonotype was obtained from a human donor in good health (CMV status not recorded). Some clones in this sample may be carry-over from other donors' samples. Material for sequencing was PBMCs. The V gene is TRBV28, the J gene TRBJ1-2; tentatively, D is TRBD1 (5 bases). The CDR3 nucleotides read TGTGCCAGCAGCCCTCGCGGGCCAGGGAGTGGCTACACCTTC. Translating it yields CASSPRGPGSGYTF.